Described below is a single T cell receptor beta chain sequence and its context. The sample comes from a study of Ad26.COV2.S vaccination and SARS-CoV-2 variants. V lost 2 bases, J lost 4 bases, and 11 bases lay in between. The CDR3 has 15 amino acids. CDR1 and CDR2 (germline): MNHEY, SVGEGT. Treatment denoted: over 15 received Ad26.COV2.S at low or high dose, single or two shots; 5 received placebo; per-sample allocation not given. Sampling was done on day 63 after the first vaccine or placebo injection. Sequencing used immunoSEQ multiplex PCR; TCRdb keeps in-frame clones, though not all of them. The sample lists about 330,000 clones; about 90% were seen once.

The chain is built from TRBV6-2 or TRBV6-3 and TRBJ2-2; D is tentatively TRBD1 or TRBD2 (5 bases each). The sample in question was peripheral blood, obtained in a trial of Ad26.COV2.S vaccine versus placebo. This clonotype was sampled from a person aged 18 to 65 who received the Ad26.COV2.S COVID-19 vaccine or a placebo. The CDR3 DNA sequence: TGTGCCAGCAGTTACCGGGACCGGATCACCGGGGAGCTGTTTTTT. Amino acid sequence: CASSYRDRITGELFF.